This entry lists 25 T cell receptor beta chains sequenced from one sample in a study of shared clonotypes between healthy human individuals. The assay was immunoSEQ multiplex PCR, and TCRdb's table has in-frame clones only and misses some. The table includes fewer than 600,000 clones, roughly three quarters detected once. Sequencing used PBMCs. The receptors were sampled from a woman in her forties in good health. Some clones in this sample may be carry-over from other donors' samples.

The chain carries TRBV11-1 and TRBJ2-1; maybe TRBD2 (6 bases). V lost 5 bases and J 13 bases, leaving 24 bases between the germline ends. Germline-derived CDR1 and CDR2 are SGHAT and FQDESV (reference sequence). The CDR3 runs to 15 residues. The CDR3 DNA is TGTGCCAGCAGCCCAGAGGGTCCCTACGCGGGACCACAGTTCTTC. Its translation: CASSPEGPYAGPQFF.

Turning to this clone: A far larger clone differs by one base, so this is likely a read error. The J gene is TRBJ1-5, the V gene TRBV28; D gene uncertain. The V gene lost 4 bases and the J gene lost 5 bases, with 9 bases spanning the gap. CDR3 size: 13 residues. The germline V gene encodes CDR1 MDHEN and CDR2 SYDVKM. The CDR3 protein is CASSCTEDQPQHF. The CDR3 DNA is TGTGCCAGCAGTTGCACAGAGGATCAGCCCCAGCATTTT. Filled out from reference TRBV28 and TRBJ1-5, the complete variable domain reads DVKVTQSSRYLVKRTGEKVFLECVQDMDHENMFWYRQDPGLGLRLIYFSYDVKMKEKGDIPEGYSVSREKKERFSLILESASTNQTSMYLCASSCTEDQPQHFGDGTRLSIL.

The DNA for the CDR3 is TGTGCCAGCTCACCGGGCTCGATCGTTGGCTACACCTTC. Translated, it gives CASSPGSIVGYTF. This rearrangement joins TRBV18 to TRBJ1-2; D is ambiguous. V was pared by 3 bases and J by 7 bases, with 12 bases between. Germline V CDR1 and CDR2: KGHSH, LQKENI. The CDR3 is 13 amino acids.

The chain carries TRBV6-5 and TRBJ2-5, with D possibly being TRBD2 (7 bases). CDR1 is MNHEY, CDR2 SVGAGI, per germline. V shed 6 bases and J shed 5 bases, with 16 bases lying between them. The CDR3 contains 14 residues. Here the CDR3 DNA reads TGTGCCAGCAGCCTATGGGGGGGGCCGGAGACCCAGTACTTC. It codes for CASSLWGGPETQYF.

The chain employs TRBV2 and TRBJ2-3; D gene ambiguous. Germline V CDR1 and CDR2: SNHLY, FYNNEI. There are 11 residues in the CDR3. Deletions cut 8 bases from V and 5 bases from J, with 8 bases between. The CDR3 coding sequence is TGTGCCAGCCTATCGGGAGATACGCAGTATTTT. Translation gives CASLSGDTQYF.

J is TRBJ1-5 and V is TRBV4-1, with 7 bases fitting TRBD1. Trimming cost V 5 bases and J 6 bases; bases outside gene matches: 13. Germline CDR1 is MGHRA and CDR2 is YSYEKL. This CDR3 is built from 16 residues. CDR3 bases: TGCGCCAGCAGCGGAGACAGGGTAAGTGGTAGTCAGCCCCAGCATTTT. It is translated as CASSGDRVSGSQPQHF.

In the case of this clone: A far larger clone is one nucleotide away, so this likely arose from a read error. The conserved phenylalanine or tryptophan is not found at the CDR3 terminus, so this likely reflects a read error. The rearrangement uses TRBV30 and TRBJ1-6, with D possibly matching TRBD1 (6 bases). CDR3 length: 15 residues. Germline V lookup: CDR1 GTSNPN, CDR2 SVGIG (reference sequence). Between the trimmed V and J ends, which lost 1 base and 4 bases, there was a span of 11 bases. In nucleotides, the CDR3 is TGTGCCTGGAGTGGTCGGACAGCTTATAATTCACCCCTCCACTCT. Protein product: CAWSGRTAYNSPLHS.

V is TRBV5-6 and J is TRBJ1-1; D is ambiguous. V lost 1 base and J 0 bases, leaving 10 bases between the germline ends. This CDR3 has 15 amino acids. CDR1 is SGHDT, CDR2 YYEEEE, per germline. The CDR3 nucleotides are TGTGCCAGCAGCTTGTTGGGGAGGGTGAACACTGAAGCTTTCTTT. This translates into CASSLLGRVNTEAFF.

This clone turned up a few times. The CDR3 bases are TGCGCCAGCAGCCAAGGCCCAGGGGTAGATACGCAGTATTTT. Encoded protein: CASSQGPGVDTQYF. V usage is TRBV4-1 and J usage is TRBJ2-3; perhaps TRBD1 as D (6 bases). Germline V gene data show CDR1 as MGHRA and CDR2 as YSYEKL. The CDR3 is 14 residues long. The V and J ends lost 1 base and 5 bases respectively, with 10 bases between them.

The rearrangement links TRBV27 to TRBJ1-5; D not resolved. Trimming removed 5 bases at V and 10 bases at J, with 9 bases between. Looked up from germline, CDR1 is MNHEY and CDR2 is SMNVEV (reference sequence). The CDR3 covers 11 residues. The CDR3 spells CASSPGSPQHF. The CDR3 region has the DNA TGTGCCAGCAGTCCAGGAAGTCCCCAGCATTTT.

This clone was observed at least ten times. Different DNA sequences within this sample yield the same CDR3. This chain joins TRBV5-1 and TRBJ2-7; 9 bases line up with TRBD2. Trimming removed 3 bases from V and 4 bases from J; junction bases left unmatched: 2. Germline V gene data show CDR1 as SGHRS and CDR2 as YFSETQ. The CDR3 is 13 amino acids. This chain's CDR3 is CASSYSGRYEQYF. As DNA, the CDR3 is TGCGCCAGCAGCTATAGCGGGAGATACGAGCAGTACTTC.

This chain uses TRBV19 with TRBJ2-2; no clear D. The CDR3 has 14 amino acids. V was trimmed by 3 bases and J by 4 bases, leaving 9 bases between them. Germline values: CDR1 LNHDA, CDR2 SQIVND (reference sequence). CDR3 nucleotides: TGTGCCAGTAGTATCTTTGATAGCACCGGGGAGCTGTTTTTT. Amino acids: CASSIFDSTGELFF.

The V and J genes are TRBV5-4 and TRBJ2-7, with D uncertain. The CDR3 loop spans 14 amino acids. With 2 bases removed from V and 3 bases from J, the gap between germline ends came to 12 bases. The germline gives CDR1 SGHNT, CDR2 YYREEE (reference sequence). CDR3 DNA sequence: TGTGCCAGCAGCTTTCGTCCTCCCGACTACGAGCAGTACTTC. Its protein product is CASSFRPPDYEQYF.

V is TRBV18 and J is TRBJ1-1, with 8 bases matching TRBD1. V gave up 3 bases and J gave up 7 bases; unmatched junction bases: 7. The CDR3 contains 14 residues. Per germline, CDR1 KGHSH and CDR2 LQKENI. The CDR3 loop is CASSPDRAMLEAFF. CDR3 bases: TGTGCCAGCTCACCGGACAGGGCGATGCTTGAAGCTTTCTTT.

As DNA, the CDR3 is TGTGCCAGCTCACCACCCGGGCCAGGGGGAGGTCGAATCTATGGCTACACCTTC. Protein product: CASSPPGPGGGRIYGYTF. The rearrangement links TRBV18 to TRBJ1-2; 7 bases align to TRBD1. Germline V gene data show CDR1 as KGHSH and CDR2 as LQKENI. The V gene end was trimmed by 0 bases and the J gene end by 4 bases; junction bases not matched to a gene: 14. There are 18 residues in the CDR3.

This clone came up a few times. The genes are TRBV7-9 and TRBJ2-1; TRBD2 is a possible D gene (6 bases). V gave up 1 base and J gave up 7 bases, with 14 bases separating them. CDR3 length: 15 residues. Germline V gives CDR1 SEHNR, CDR2 FQNEAQ (reference sequence). The CDR3 nucleotides read TGTGCCAGCAGCTTAGGCAGTATCGGGAGTAATGAGCAGTTCTTC. It translates to CASSLGSIGSNEQFF.

The CDR3 sequence: CASSETSNQPQHF. As DNA, the CDR3 is TGTGCCAGCAGTGAAACTAGCAATCAGCCCCAGCATTTT. V is TRBV6-4 and J is TRBJ1-5; D gene uncertain. Germline lookup yields CDR1 MRHNA and CDR2 SNTAGT. Trimming removed 3 bases from V and 0 bases from J, with 3 bases in between. The CDR3 sequence is 13 residues long.

J is TRBJ1-3 and V is TRBV18; 7 bases align to TRBD1. From germline, CDR1 is KGHSH and CDR2 LQKENI. The CDR3 is 16 amino acids. V lost 2 bases to trimming and J lost 4 bases; unmatched junction nucleotides: 8. CDR3: CASSPIGRGEGNTIYF. The CDR3 nucleotides read TGTGCCAGCTCACCAATCGGCAGGGGGGAAGGAAACACCATATATTTT.

The gene calls are TRBV5-1 and TRBJ2-2, with D tentatively TRBD1 (6 bases). Germline lookup yields CDR1 SGHRS and CDR2 YFSETQ. With 5 bases removed from V and 0 bases from J, the gap between germline ends came to 14 bases. The CDR3 loop spans 16 amino acids. This chain's CDR3 is CASRVDRLANTGELFF. CDR3 DNA sequence: TGCGCCAGCAGGGTCGACAGGCTCGCGAACACCGGGGAGCTGTTTTTT.

A word on this clone: It is likely a read error: a sequence one base away is far more abundant. The chain carries TRBV4-3 and TRBJ1-1; D is possibly TRBD1 (6 bases). Trimming removed 0 bases at V and 4 bases at J, with 12 bases between. CDR3 size: 15 residues. Germline V gene lookup returns CDR1 LGHNA and CDR2 YSLEER. The CDR3, as DNA: TGCGCCAGCAGCCAAGATAACAGGGCATGCACTGAAGCTTTCTTT. Translating gives CASSQDNRACTEAFF.

The genes are TRBV18 and TRBJ2-2; 8 nucleotides match TRBD1. V shed 0 bases and J 5 bases; nucleotides not matched to a gene: 5. Germline V gives CDR1 KGHSH, CDR2 LQKENI. The CDR3 consists of 16 residues. CDR3 region: CASSPPQGARTGELFF. In nucleotides, the CDR3 is TGTGCCAGCTCACCACCCCAGGGGGCGCGGACCGGGGAGCTGTTTTTT.

On this clone: A single base is all that separates this from a far larger clone, so a read error is likely. CDR3 DNA: TGTGCCAGCACTCAGACCGGGGCAGAATTCACTGAAGCTTTCTTT. Its protein product is CASTQTGAEFTEAFF. This chain joins TRBV25-1 and TRBJ1-1; D may be TRBD1 (5 bases). This CDR3 is 15 amino acids long. Germline V gives CDR1 MGHDK, CDR2 SYGVNS. V lost 7 bases, J lost 4 bases, and 19 bases lay in between.

In its sample, this clone was seen once. A much larger clone differs by one base, so this may be a read error. The chain combines TRBV2 with TRBJ1-3; D is possibly TRBD1 (6 bases). Germline V gene sequence: CDR1 SNHLY, CDR2 FYNNEI. The V end lost 5 bases, the J end lost 4 bases, and 9 bases lay between the germline ends. The CDR3 covers 13 residues. The CDR3 protein is CASSSDRGNTIYF. The CDR3, as DNA: TGTGCCAGCAGTTCCGACAGGGGAAACACCATATATTTT.

The V call is TRBV5-6, the J call TRBJ1-5; TRBD1 agrees at 7 bases. Looked up from germline, CDR1 is SGHDT and CDR2 is YYEEEE. Trimming cost V 4 bases and J 5 bases; bases outside gene matches: 6. The CDR3 length is 14 residues. The CDR3, as DNA: TGTGCCAGCAGCGAGACAGGGAGGGATCAGCCCCAGCATTTT. Amino acids: CASSETGRDQPQHF.

This clone was seen a single time. This sequence joins TRBV6-5 and TRBJ2-1, with D maybe TRBD1 (5 bases). V lost 7 bases to trimming and J lost 4 bases, with 11 bases between them. This CDR3 has 13 amino acids. Germline CDR1 MNHEY, CDR2 SVGAGI. CDR3 sequence: CASTPGPYNEQFF. DNA for the CDR3: TGTGCCAGCACCCCAGGGCCGTACAATGAGCAGTTCTTC.